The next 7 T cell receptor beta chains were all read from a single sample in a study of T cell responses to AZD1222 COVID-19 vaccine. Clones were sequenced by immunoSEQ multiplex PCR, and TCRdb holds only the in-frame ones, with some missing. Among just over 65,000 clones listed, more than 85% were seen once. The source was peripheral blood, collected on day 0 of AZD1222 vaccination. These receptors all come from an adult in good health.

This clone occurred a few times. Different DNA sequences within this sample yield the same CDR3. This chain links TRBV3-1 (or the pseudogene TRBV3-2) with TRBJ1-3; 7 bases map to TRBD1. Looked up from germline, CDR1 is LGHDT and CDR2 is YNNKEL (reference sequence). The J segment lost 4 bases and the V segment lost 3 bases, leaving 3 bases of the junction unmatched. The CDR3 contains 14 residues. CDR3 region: CASSHTGAGNTIYF. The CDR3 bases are TGTGCCAGCAGCCATACAGGGGCCGGAAACACCATATATTTT.

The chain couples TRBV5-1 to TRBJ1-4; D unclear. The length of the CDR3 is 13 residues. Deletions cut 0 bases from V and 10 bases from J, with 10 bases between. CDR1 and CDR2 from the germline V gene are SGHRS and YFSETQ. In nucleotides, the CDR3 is TGCGCCAGCAGCTTGGAGACAATCGGAAAACTGTTTTTT. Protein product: CASSLETIGKLFF.

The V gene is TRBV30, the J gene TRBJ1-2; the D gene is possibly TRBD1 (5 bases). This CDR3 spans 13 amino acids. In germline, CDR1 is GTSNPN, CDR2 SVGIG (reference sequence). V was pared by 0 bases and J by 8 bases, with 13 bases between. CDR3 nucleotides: TGTGCCTGGAGTGTAACAAGGGGAGTGGGCTACACCTTC. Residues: CAWSVTRGVGYTF.

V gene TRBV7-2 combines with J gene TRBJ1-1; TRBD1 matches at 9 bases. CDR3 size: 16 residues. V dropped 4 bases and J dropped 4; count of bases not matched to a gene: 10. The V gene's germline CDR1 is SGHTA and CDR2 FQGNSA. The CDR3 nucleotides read TGTGCCAGCAGCTCCCTCGTCACAGGGGGCCTCACTGAAGCTTTCTTT. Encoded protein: CASSSLVTGGLTEAFF.

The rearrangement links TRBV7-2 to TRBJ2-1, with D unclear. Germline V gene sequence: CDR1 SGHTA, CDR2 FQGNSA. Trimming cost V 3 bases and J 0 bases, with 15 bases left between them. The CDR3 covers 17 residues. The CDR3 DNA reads TGTGCCAGCAGCTTGTTAGGAAGTCGGAGCTCCTACAATGAGCAGTTCTTC. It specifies CASSLLGSRSSYNEQFF.

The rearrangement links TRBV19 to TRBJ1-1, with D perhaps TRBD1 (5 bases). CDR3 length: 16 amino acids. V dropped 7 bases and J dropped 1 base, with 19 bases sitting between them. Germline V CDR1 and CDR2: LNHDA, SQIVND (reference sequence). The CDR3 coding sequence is TGTGCCAGTACCCATGGGGGTGACAGTAGGAACACTGAAGCTTTCTTT. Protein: CASTHGGDSRNTEAFF. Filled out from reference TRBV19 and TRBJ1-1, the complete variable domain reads DGGITQSPKYLFRKEGQNVTLSCEQNLNHDAMYWYRQDPGQGLRLIYYSQIVNDFQKGDIAEGYSVSREKKESFPLTVTSAQKNPTAFYLCASTHGGDSRNTEAFFGQGTRLTVV.

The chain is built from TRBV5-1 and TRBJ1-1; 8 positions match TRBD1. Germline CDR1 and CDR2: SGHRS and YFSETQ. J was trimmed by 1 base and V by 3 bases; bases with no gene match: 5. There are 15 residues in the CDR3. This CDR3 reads CASSSLQGGNTEAFF. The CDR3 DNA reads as TGCGCCAGCAGCTCATTACAGGGGGGGAACACTGAAGCTTTCTTT.